The present entry profiles one TCR beta chain with its context. The CDR3 spans 15 residues. The germline gives CDR1 DFQATT, CDR2 SNEGSKA (reference sequence). Trimming at V came to 4 bases and at J to 7 bases, leaving 11 bases not matched to a gene. The source of the sample is a study of CD8+CD57+ T cells in acquired aplastic anemia. Study information: On average, sorted CD4+ and CD8+ cells gave roughly 2.9 ug of DNA.

Genomic DNA templated the TCR beta VDJ and CDR3 profiling. MiXCR, applied by TCRdb to the reads, yields one record per CDR3 protein. The profile covers roughly 190,000 distinct CDR3 sequences, with around half appearing a single time and about 16% taken by the ten largest. Material for sequencing was sorted CD4+, CD8+, or CD8+CD57+ T cells (not recorded which) from PBMCs. The chain carries TRBV20-1 and TRBJ1-5; 9 positions agree with TRBD1. The source is a human donor in good health, serving as a control. The CDR3 bases are TGCAGTGCTACCAACGCGGGGACAGGGAGCCAGCCCCAGCATTTT. Translated, it gives CSATNAGTGSQPQHF.